A single TCR beta chain is shown here with its context. Its antigen is still unknown. This record belongs to a study of memory CD4+ T cells and cytomegalovirus serostatus. Background on the study: Donors were healthy Belgian adults, 8 to 10 CMV seropositive and about two dozen seronegative. Overall study findings and caveats: Of 150 to 200 reported CMV TCRbeta sequences, 67 were found in memory CD4+ repertoires. The CMV-associated TCR signature appears largely within the CD4+ memory repertoire.

Germline CDR1 reads SGDLS; CDR2 reads YYNGEE. The V end was cut by 0 bases, the J end by 12 bases, with 19 bases between. The CDR3 extends over 16 amino acids. The assay was immunoSEQ multiplex PCR, and TCRdb's table has in-frame clones only and misses some. The sample yields under 100,000 clones, around 80% seen once. Single viable CD3+CD4+CD8-CD45RO+ cells were sorted as the memory CD4+ T cells. The TCR comes from an adult in good health and CMV-seronegative. The material sequenced was memory CD4+ T cells from blood. The J gene is TRBJ1-6, the V gene TRBV9; the D is unclear. CDR3 nucleotide sequence: TGTGCCAGCAGCGTAGGGCAGCAGGCCAGTTTGGGACCCCTCCACTTT. It translates to CASSVGQQASLGPLHF.